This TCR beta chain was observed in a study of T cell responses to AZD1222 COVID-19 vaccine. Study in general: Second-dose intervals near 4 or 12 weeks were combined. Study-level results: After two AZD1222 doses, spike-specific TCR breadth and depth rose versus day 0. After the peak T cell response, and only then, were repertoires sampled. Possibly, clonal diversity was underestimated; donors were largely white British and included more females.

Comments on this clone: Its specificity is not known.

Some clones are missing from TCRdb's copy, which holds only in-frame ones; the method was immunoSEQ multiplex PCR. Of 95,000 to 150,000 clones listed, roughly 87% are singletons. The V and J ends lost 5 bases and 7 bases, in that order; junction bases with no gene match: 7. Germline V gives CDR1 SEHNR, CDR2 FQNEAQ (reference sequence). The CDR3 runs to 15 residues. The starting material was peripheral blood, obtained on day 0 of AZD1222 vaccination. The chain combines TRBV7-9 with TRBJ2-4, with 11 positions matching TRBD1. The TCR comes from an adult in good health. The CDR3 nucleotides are TGTGCCAGCAGCGAACACCGGGACAGGGGGAACATTCAGTACTTC. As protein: CASSEHRDRGNIQYF.